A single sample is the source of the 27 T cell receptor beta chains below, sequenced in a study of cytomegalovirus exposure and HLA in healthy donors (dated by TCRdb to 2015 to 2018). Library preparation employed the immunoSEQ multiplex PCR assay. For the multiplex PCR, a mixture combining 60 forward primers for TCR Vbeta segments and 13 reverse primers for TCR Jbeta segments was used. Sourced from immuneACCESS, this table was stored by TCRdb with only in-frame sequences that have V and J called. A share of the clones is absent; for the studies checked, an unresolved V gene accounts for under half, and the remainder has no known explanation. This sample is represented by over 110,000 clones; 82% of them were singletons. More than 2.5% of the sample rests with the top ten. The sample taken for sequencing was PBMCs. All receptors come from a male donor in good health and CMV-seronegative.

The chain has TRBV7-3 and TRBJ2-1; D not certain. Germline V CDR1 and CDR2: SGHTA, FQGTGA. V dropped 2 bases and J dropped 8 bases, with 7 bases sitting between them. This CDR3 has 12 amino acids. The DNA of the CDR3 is TGTGCCAGCAGCTTAGGTCCGGATGAGCAGTTCTTC. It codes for CASSLGPDEQFF. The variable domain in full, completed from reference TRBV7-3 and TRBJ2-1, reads GAGVSQTPSNKVTEKGKYVELRCDPISGHTALYWYRQSLGQGPEFLIYFQGTGAADDSGLPNDRFFAVRPEGSVSTLKIQRTERGDSAVYLCASSLGPDEQFFGPGTRLTVL.

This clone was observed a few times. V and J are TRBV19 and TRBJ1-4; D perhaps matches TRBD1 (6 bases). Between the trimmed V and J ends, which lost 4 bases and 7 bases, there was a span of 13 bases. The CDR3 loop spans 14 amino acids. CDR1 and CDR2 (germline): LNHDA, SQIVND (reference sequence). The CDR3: CASSTRGLSEKLFF. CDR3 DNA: TGTGCCAGTAGTACCAGGGGATTAAGTGAAAAACTGTTTTTT. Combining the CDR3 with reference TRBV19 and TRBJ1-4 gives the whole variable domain DGGITQSPKYLFRKEGQNVTLSCEQNLNHDAMYWYRQDPGQGLRLIYYSQIVNDFQKGDIAEGYSVSREKKESFPLTVTSAQKNPTAFYLCASSTRGLSEKLFFGSGTQLSVL.

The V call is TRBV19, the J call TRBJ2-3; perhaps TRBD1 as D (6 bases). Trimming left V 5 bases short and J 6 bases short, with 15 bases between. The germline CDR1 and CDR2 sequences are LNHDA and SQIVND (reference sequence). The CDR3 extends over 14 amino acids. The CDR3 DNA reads TGTGCCAGTAGTGGGGGCGTCTTCGGGGATACGCAGTATTTT. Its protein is CASSGGVFGDTQYF.

The CDR3 nucleotides read TGTGCCAGCAGCCCTCAGGGGAGAACTGAAGCTTTCTTT. It yields the protein CASSPQGRTEAFF. V is TRBV7-8 and J is TRBJ1-1, with D perhaps TRBD1 (6 bases). Trimming left V 5 bases short and J 5 bases short, with 12 bases between. The CDR3 totals 13 residues. CDR1 SGHVS and CDR2 FQNEAQ come from the germline V gene.

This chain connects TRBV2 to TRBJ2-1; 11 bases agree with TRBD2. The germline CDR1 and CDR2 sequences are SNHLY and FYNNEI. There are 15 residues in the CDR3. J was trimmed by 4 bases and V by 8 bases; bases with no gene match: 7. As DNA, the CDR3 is TGTGCCAGCCGGCAGACTAGCGGGACATACAATGAGCAGTTCTTC. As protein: CASRQTSGTYNEQFF.

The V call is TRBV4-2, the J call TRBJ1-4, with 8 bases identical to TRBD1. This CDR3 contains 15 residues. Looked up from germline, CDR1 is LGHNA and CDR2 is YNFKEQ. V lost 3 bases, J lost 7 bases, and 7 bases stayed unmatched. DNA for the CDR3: TGTGCCAGCAGCCAGCCGCAGGGGGCAAGTGAAAAACTGTTTTTT. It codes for CASSQPQGASEKLFF.

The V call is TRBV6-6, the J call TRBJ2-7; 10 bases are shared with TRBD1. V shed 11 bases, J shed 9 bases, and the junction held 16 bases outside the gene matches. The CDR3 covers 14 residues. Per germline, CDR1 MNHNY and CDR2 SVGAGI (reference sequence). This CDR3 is CAALSPGQGSGQYF. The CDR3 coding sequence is TGTGCCGCCCTCTCACCGGGACAGGGGTCCGGGCAGTACTTC.

In nucleotides, the CDR3 is TGTGCCAGCAGCGTGACACCCGGAGGGAGTCAGCCCCAGCATTTT. Translation gives CASSVTPGGSQPQHF. V and J are TRBV2 and TRBJ1-5; D gene unclear. This CDR3 comprises 15 residues. V lost 6 bases, J lost 6 bases, and 18 bases lay in between. Looked up from germline, CDR1 is SNHLY and CDR2 is FYNNEI.

The CDR3 region is CASKHPWRETQYF. The CDR3 DNA reads TGTGCCAGCAAACACCCTTGGCGGGAGACCCAGTACTTC. The genes are TRBV6-1 and TRBJ2-5, with D unresolved. CDR3 length: 13 residues. Trimming removed 7 bases at V and 5 bases at J, with 14 bases between. Germline values: CDR1 MNHNS, CDR2 SASEGT.

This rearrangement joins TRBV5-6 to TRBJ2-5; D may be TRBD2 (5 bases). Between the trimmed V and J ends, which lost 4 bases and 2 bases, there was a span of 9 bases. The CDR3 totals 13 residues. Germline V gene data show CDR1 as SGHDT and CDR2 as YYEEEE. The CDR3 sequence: CASSLGSQETQYF. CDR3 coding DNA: TGTGCCAGCAGCCTGGGGAGTCAAGAGACCCAGTACTTC.

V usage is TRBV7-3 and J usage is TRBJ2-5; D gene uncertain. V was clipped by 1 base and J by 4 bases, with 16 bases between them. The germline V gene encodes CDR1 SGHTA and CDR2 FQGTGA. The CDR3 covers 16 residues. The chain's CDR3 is CASSLNIAASLETQYF. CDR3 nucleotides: TGTGCCAGCAGCTTAAACATCGCTGCCTCCCTAGAGACCCAGTACTTC.

CDR3 amino acids: CASSRTGDQETQYF. The CDR3 DNA is TGCGCCAGCAGCCGGACGGGGGACCAAGAGACCCAGTACTTC. The chain employs TRBV5-1 and TRBJ2-5; a weak D match, TRBD2 (6 bases). In germline, CDR1 is SGHRS, CDR2 YFSETQ. The V and J ends lost 4 bases and 0 bases respectively, with 10 bases between them. This CDR3 region has 14 residues. The full variable domain, in which reference TRBV5-1 and TRBJ2-5 provide the parts outside the CDR3, is KAGVTQTPRYLIKTRGQQVTLSCSPISGHRSVSWYQQTPGQGLQFLFEYFSETQRNKGNFPGRFSGRQFSNSRSEMNVSTLELGDSALYLCASSRTGDQETQYFGPGTRLLVL.

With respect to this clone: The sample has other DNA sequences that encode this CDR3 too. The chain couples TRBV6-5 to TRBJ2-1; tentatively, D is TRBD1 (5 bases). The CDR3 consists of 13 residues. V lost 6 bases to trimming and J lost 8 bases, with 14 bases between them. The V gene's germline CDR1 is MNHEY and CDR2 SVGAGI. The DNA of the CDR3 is TGTGCCAGCAGCCGCAGGGTCCCCCATGAGCAGTTCTTC. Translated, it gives CASSRRVPHEQFF.

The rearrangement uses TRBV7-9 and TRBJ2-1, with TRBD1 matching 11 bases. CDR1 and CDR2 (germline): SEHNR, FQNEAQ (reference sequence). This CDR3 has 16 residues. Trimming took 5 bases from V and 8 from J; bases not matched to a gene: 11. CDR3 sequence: CASSLRGQGVRDEQFF. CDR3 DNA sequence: TGTGCCAGCAGCCTAAGGGGACAGGGGGTTCGGGATGAGCAGTTCTTC.

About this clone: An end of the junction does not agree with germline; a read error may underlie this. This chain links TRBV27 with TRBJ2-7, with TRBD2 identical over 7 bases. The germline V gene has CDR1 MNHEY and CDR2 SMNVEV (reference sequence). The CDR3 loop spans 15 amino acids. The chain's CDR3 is CVSRDWEGPTYEQYF. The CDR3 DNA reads TGTGTCAGCAGAGACTGGGAGGGTCCAACCTACGAGCAGTACTTC.

The DNA for the CDR3 is TGTGCCAGCTCACCACCGGACTTGTCCTACGAGCAGTACTTC. Amino acids: CASSPPDLSYEQYF. This chain uses TRBV18 with TRBJ2-7, with a possible D match to TRBD2 (5 bases). CDR1 and CDR2 from the germline V gene are KGHSH and LQKENI. CDR3 length: 14 residues. V lost 0 bases and J 1 base, leaving 7 bases between the germline ends.

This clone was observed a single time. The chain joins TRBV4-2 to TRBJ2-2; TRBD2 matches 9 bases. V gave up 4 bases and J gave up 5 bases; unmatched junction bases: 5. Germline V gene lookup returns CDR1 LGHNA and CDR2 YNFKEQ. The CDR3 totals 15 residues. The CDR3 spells CASSPLAGATGELFF. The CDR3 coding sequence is TGTGCCAGCAGCCCATTAGCGGGAGCTACCGGGGAGCTGTTTTTT.

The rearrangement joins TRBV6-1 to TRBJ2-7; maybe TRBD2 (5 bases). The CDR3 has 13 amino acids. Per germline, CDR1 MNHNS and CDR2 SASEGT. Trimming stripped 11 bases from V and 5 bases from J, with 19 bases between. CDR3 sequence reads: CACARGGQDEQYF. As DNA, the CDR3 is TGTGCCTGCGCTCGGGGTGGGCAGGACGAGCAGTACTTC.

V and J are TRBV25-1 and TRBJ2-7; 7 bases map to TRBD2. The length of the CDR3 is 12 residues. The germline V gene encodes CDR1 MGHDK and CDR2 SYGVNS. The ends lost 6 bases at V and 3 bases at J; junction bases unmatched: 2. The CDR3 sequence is CASSERGYEQYF. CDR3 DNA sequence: TGTGCCAGCAGCGAGCGGGGCTACGAGCAGTACTTC.

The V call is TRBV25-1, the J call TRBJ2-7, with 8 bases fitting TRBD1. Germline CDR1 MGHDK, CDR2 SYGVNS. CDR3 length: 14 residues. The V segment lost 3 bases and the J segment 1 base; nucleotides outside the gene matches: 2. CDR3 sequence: CASSDRGQSYEQYF. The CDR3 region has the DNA TGTGCCAGCAGTGACAGGGGGCAGTCCTACGAGCAGTACTTC.

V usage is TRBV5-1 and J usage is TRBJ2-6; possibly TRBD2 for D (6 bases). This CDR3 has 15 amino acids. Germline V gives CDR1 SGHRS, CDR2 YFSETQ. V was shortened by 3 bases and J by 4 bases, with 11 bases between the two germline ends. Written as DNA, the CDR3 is TGCGCCAGCAGCTCGACTAGGGACGGGGCCAACGTCCTGACTTTC. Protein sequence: CASSSTRDGANVLTF.

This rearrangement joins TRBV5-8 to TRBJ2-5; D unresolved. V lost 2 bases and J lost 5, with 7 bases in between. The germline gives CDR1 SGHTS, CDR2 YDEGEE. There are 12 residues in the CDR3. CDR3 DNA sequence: TGTGCCAGCAGCTTATCCCGGGAGACCCAGTACTTC. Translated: CASSLSRETQYF.

The CDR3 sequence is CASSDNGDLNTGELFF. CDR3 coding DNA: TGTGCCAGCAGTGACAATGGTGACTTGAACACCGGGGAGCTGTTTTTT. This chain links TRBV6-4 with TRBJ2-2; D gene ambiguous. The CDR3 has 16 residues. V was cut by 2 bases and J by 1 base, with 11 bases left in between. The germline V gene has CDR1 MRHNA and CDR2 SNTAGT.

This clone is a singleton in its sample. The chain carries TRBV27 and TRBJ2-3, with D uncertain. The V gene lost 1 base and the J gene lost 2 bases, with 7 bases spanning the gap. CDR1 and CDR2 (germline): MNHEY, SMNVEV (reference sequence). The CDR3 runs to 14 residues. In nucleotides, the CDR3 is TGTGCCAGCAGTTTATTAGTAGACACAGATACGCAGTATTTT. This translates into CASSLLVDTDTQYF.

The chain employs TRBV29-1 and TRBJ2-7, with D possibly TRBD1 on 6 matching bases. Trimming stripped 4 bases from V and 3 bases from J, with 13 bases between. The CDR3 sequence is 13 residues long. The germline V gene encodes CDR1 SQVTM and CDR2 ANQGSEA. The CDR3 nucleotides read TGCAGCGTTGGCGGCAGGGGCCTCTACGAGCAGTACTTC. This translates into CSVGGRGLYEQYF.

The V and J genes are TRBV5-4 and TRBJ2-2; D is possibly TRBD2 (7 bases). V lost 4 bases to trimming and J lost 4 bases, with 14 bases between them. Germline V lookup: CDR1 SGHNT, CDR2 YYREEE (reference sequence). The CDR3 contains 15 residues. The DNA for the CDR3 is TGTGCCAGCAGCCCCGATGGGGGGGCCACCGGGGAGCTGTTTTTT. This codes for CASSPDGGATGELFF.

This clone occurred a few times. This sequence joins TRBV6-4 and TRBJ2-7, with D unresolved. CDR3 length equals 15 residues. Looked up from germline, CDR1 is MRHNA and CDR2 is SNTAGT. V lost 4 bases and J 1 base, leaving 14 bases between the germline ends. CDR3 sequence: CASSAYRRRSYEQYF. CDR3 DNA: TGTGCCAGCAGTGCCTACAGACGTCGGTCCTACGAGCAGTACTTC.